The clone carrying this T cell receptor beta chain was recorded at least ten times. This entry is derived from a study of spatial heterogeneity in lung cancer. Time point given: blood at routine non-recurrence follow-up after resection. This CDR3 spans 12 amino acids. Trimming took off 6 bases at V and 3 bases at J, with 9 bases between the two ends. Per the germline V gene, CDR1 is SNHLY and CDR2 is FYNNEI. Unique molecular identifiers, one per molecule, were present on every TCR cDNA molecule. TCRdb independently ran MiXCR on the 5' RACE reads; one entry per CDR3 protein. This repertoire shows just over 70,000 distinct CDR3 sequences, around 8.9% found once; its top ten account for under 2.5%.

This sequence joins TRBV2 and TRBJ2-7, with D perhaps TRBD2 (6 bases). This clonotype was sampled from a female donor with early-stage non-small cell lung cancer. The sequencing used PBMCs, collected at follow-up. CDR3 nucleotides: TGTGCCAGCAGCGACGGGGGCTACGAGCAGTACTTC. Protein: CASSDGGYEQYF.